This is a list of T cell receptor beta chains from one sample in a study of TIL therapy for anti-PD-1-resistant metastatic lung cancer. Here immunoSEQ multiplex PCR was the method, and the copy in TCRdb shows in-frame clones only, minus some. The table lists 35,000 or so clones, about 73% of them singletons. The material was blood, obtained at baseline. The source of these receptors is a person between 30 and 79 years old with non-small cell lung cancer. Both conserved end residues are part of each CDR3. The order of the fields is clone size, J gene, V gene, D gene, CDR3 length, CDR3 protein, CDR3 DNA. D genes are given only for firm matches. Expanded clones are given a class, and other clones once, few, many or no size at all.

>.|TRBJ2-2|TRBV5-4|.|17
CASSFPTGTTNTGELFF
TGTGCCAGCAGCTTTCCGACAGGAACCACGAACACCGGGGAGCTGTTTTTT
>.|TRBJ1-2|TRBV4-3|.|13
CASSQNRIYGYTF
TGCGCCAGCAGCCAGAACAGGATCTATGGCTACACCTTC
>.|TRBJ2-7|TRBV5-5|.|15
CASSLAVGKGNEQYF
TGTGCCAGCAGCTTGGCCGTCGGGAAGGGGAACGAGCAGTACTTC
>.|TRBJ2-1|TRBV19|TRBD2|14
CASSTSGAWDEQFF
TGTGCCAGTAGTACTAGCGGAGCGTGGGATGAGCAGTTCTTC
>.|TRBJ2-1|TRBV5-4|.|13
CASSLTGVGEQFF
TGTGCCAGCAGCTTAACGGGGGTGGGTGAGCAGTTCTTC
>.|TRBJ2-3|TRBV9|.|16
CASTRTLGGLRDTQYF
TGTGCCAGCACCCGAACCTTGGGGGGCCTCAGGGATACGCAGTATTTT
>.|TRBJ2-7|TRBV5-5|TRBD2|16
CASSPSLAGVSYEQYF
TGTGCCAGCAGCCCTTCCCTAGCGGGGGTCTCCTACGAGCAGTACTTC
>.|TRBJ2-7|TRBV7-2|TRBD2|16
CASSLVASGGSYEQYF
TGTGCCAGCAGCTTAGTTGCGAGCGGGGGGTCCTACGAGCAGTACTTC
>.|TRBJ1-1|TRBV28|TRBD1|14
CASSFRGLGTEAFF
TGTGCCAGCAGTTTCAGGGGGCTAGGCACTGAAGCTTTCTTT
>once|TRBJ2-2|TRBV9|TRBD2|22
CASSARGGLAGGPRYNTGELFF
TGTGCCAGCAGCGCCCGCGGCGGACTAGCGGGGGGGCCGAGGTATAACACCGGGGAGCTGTTTTTT
>.|TRBJ1-2|TRBV29-1|.|12
CSVPLRRGGHTF
TGCAGCGTCCCTCTTCGCAGGGGCGGCCACACCTTC
>.|TRBJ2-7|TRBV29-1|.|13
CSVLAPTSYEQYF
TGCAGCGTCCTCGCCCCGACAAGCTACGAGCAGTACTTC
>.|TRBJ2-7|TRBV15|TRBD1|16
CATSRDPGQGSYEQYF
TGTGCCACCAGCAGAGACCCCGGACAGGGCTCCTACGAGCAGTACTTC
>few|TRBJ1-2|TRBV19|.|13
CASSVQTFYGYTF
TGTGCCAGTAGTGTACAGACTTTTTATGGCTACACCTTC
>.|TRBJ1-3|TRBV19|.|13
CASRRAAGNTIYF
TGTGCCAGTAGGAGGGCAGCTGGAAACACCATATATTTT
>.|TRBJ1-6|TRBV19|TRBD1|13
CASSSTGDSPLHF
TGTGCCAGTAGTTCAACAGGGGATTCACCCCTCCACTTT
>.|TRBJ2-1|TRBV21-1|.|16
CASSKYGGSSYNEQFF
TGTGCCAGCAGCAAATACGGCGGGAGCTCCTACAATGAGCAGTTCTTC
>.|TRBJ2-7|TRBV11-2|TRBD2|14
CASSLTTSGSEQYF
TGTGCCAGCAGCTTGACGACTAGCGGGAGCGAGCAATACTTC
>few|TRBJ2-2|TRBV28|TRBD2|19
CASSPWTSGGAVNTGELFF
TGTGCCAGCAGTCCCTGGACTAGCGGGGGGGCGGTTAACACCGGGGAGCTGTTTTTT
>.|TRBJ2-3|TRBV7-9|TRBD2|15
CASSTSSGMTDTQYF
TGTGCCAGCAGCACCTCTAGCGGGATGACAGATACGCAGTATTTT
>.|TRBJ2-6|TRBV28|.|15
CASSLRGSGANVLTF
TGTGCCAGCAGTTTACGGGGCTCTGGGGCCAACGTCCTGACTTTC
>.|TRBJ2-7|TRBV11-2|.|14
CASSVLGVSYEQYF
TGTGCCAGCAGCGTACTAGGGGTTTCGTACGAGCAGTACTTC
>.|TRBJ2-7|TRBV28|.|11
CASSPRGEQYF
TGTGCCAGCAGCCCTCGGGGCGAGCAGTACTTC
>few|TRBJ2-7|TRBV27|TRBD1|17
CASSRGTGLSGSYEQYF
TGTGCCAGCAGTCGCGGGACAGGATTGAGTGGCTCCTACGAGCAGTACTTC
>.|TRBJ1-2|TRBV15|.|10
CGGANYGYTF
TGTGGGGGAGCTAACTATGGCTACACCTTC
>.|TRBJ2-2|TRBV9|.|14
CASSVWANTGELFF
TGTGCCAGCAGCGTATGGGCGAACACCGGGGAGCTGTTTTTT
>.|TRBJ1-5|TRBV7-2|.|13
CASSSGRGPPQHF
TGTGCCAGCAGCTCTGGGCGGGGGCCGCCCCAGCATTTT
>.|TRBJ2-2|TRBV28|.|14
CASSSFEAPGELFF
TGTGCCAGCAGTTCGTTCGAGGCCCCCGGGGAGCTGTTTTTT
>.|TRBJ1-1|TRBV5-1|.|15
CASSLESQGFTEAFF
TGCGCCAGCAGCTTGGAGTCGCAGGGGTTCACTGAAGCTTTCTTT
>.|TRBJ1-2|TRBV6-6|.|15
CASSENPGVNYGYTF
TGTGCCAGCAGTGAGAACCCAGGGGTAAACTATGGCTACACCTTC
>.|TRBJ2-1|TRBV28|.|18
CASSSPFFGASSYNEQFF
TGTGCCAGCAGTTCTCCGTTCTTCGGTGCTTCCTCATACAATGAGCAGTTCTTC
>.|TRBJ2-7|TRBV4-1|TRBD1|17
CASSQEIPDRGTYEQYF
TGCGCCAGCAGCCAAGAGATACCAGACAGGGGAACCTACGAGCAGTACTTC
>.|TRBJ2-1|TRBV6-5|TRBD2|15
CASSFSSSGGRGQFF
TGTGCCAGCAGTTTTTCGTCTAGCGGGGGAAGGGGGCAGTTCTTC
>.|TRBJ2-7|TRBV5-5|TRBD2|17
CASSPGLAGGRSYEQYF
TGTGCCAGCAGCCCAGGACTAGCGGGGGGGAGGTCCTACGAGCAGTACTTC
>.|TRBJ1-4|TRBV2|.|13
CASRDNTNEKLFF
TGTGCCAGCAGGGACAACACTAATGAAAAACTGTTTTTT
>once|TRBJ1-2|TRBV18|.|14
CASSPDSANYGYTF
TGTGCCAGCTCACCAGACAGCGCTAACTATGGCTACACCTTC
>.|TRBJ2-3|TRBV4-3|.|16
CASSQLLGWDTDTQYF
TGCGCCAGCAGCCAGTTACTAGGCTGGGACACAGATACGCAGTATTTT
>.|TRBJ1-1|TRBV27|TRBD1|15
CASSYRQGRGTEAFF
TGTGCCAGCAGCTATCGACAGGGGCGGGGTACTGAAGCTTTCTTT
>.|TRBJ2-5|TRBV2|.|10
CASTKETQYF
TGTGCCAGCACCAAAGAGACCCAGTACTTC
>.|TRBJ2-7|TRBV4-3|.|16
CASSQELVRGSYEQYF
TGCGCCAGCAGCCAAGAACTAGTGAGAGGCTCCTACGAGCAGTACTTC
>.|TRBJ2-3|TRBV5-1|TRBD2|14
CASYKGGISDTQYF
TGCGCCAGCTATAAGGGAGGGATTTCAGATACGCAGTATTTT
>few|TRBJ2-5|TRBV9|TRBD1|13
CASNPTGQETQYF
TGTGCCAGCAACCCGACAGGGCAAGAGACCCAGTACTTC
>.|TRBJ2-3|TRBV5-1|TRBD2|15
CASSLLSGITDTQYF
TGCGCCAGCAGCTTGCTTAGCGGGATCACAGATACGCAGTATTTT
>.|TRBJ1-5|TRBV7-9|TRBD1|15
CASSPGTGKGQPQHF
TGTGCCAGCAGTCCCGGGACAGGTAAAGGTCAGCCCCAGCATTTT
>.|TRBJ2-1|TRBV9|.|16
CASSAQLTSSYNEQFF
TGTGCCAGCAGCGCTCAGCTGACTAGTTCCTACAATGAGCAGTTCTTC
>.|TRBJ2-2|TRBV5-6|.|16
CASSPSLVANTGELFF
TGTGCCAGCAGCCCGAGTTTGGTAGCGAACACCGGGGAGCTGTTTTTT